The table lists the clone carrying this TCR beta chain with a count of one. No antigen is known for it. These data belong to a study of blood T cells in healthy people across ages. Whole-study findings and limits: A conclusive naive versus antigen-experienced comparison was prevented by the unsorted PBMCs. Age brought a roughly linear fall in TCR beta diversity measured per million T cells.

The V and J ends lost 0 bases and 5 bases, in that order; junction bases with no gene match: 1. This CDR3 contains 15 residues. The germline V gene encodes CDR1 SGDLS and CDR2 YYNGEE. A sample-barcoded 5' primer and a J-beta primer mix were used in a second PCR of roughly 6 to 11 cycles. CDR3-containing paired-end reads numbering at least 2.5 million came from each sample. MiXCR, run by TCRdb on the 5' RACE reads, gives a single entry per CDR3 protein. The repertoire has nearly 800,000 distinct CDR3 sequences, just over 55% of them found once; the top ten carry roughly 25%. The origin of this receptor is a middle-aged man in good health. The genes are TRBV9 and TRBJ2-7; the match to TRBD2 covers 14 bases. Sequencing used blood. This CDR3 reads CASSVVGLAGDEQYF. The CDR3 DNA reads TGTGCCAGCAGCGTAGTGGGACTAGCGGGAGACGAGCAGTACTTC.